One and the same sample provided the 10 T cell receptor beta chains below, sequenced in a study of OX40 agonist ivuxolimab in advanced cancers. The method was immunoSEQ multiplex PCR; TCRdb's version includes in-frame clones alone and lacks a portion of them. The sample contains around 62,000 clones, approximately 80% of which appear only once. This specimen consisted of CD4+ or CD8+ T cells sorted from blood, obtained in a trial of the OX40 agonist ivuxolimab. The origin of the receptors is an adult with an advanced solid tumor such as melanoma, head and neck, liver or kidney cancer.

The chain employs TRBV30 and TRBJ1-6; no definite D call. Germline V gene lookup returns CDR1 GTSNPN and CDR2 SVGIG (reference sequence). Trimming shortened V by 3 bases and J by 6 bases, and 15 bases separated the two germline ends. The CDR3 is 15 amino acids. CDR3 nucleotides: TGTGCCTGGAGATTGCGACAAGCCCGTAATTCACCCCTCCACTTT. It specifies CAWRLRQARNSPLHF.

This chain links TRBV6-5 with TRBJ1-2, with D tentatively TRBD1 (6 bases). Trimming left V 10 bases short and J 6 bases short, with 15 bases between. Germline CDR1 is MNHEY and CDR2 is SVGAGI. The CDR3 totals 12 residues. CDR3 in DNA: TGTGCCACCCAGGGGTTGAGGGATGGCTACACCTTC. As protein: CATQGLRDGYTF.

The rearrangement uses TRBV11-3 and TRBJ2-1; D is perhaps TRBD2 (5 bases). The ends were cut back, 1 base at V and 6 bases at J, with 13 bases in the middle. Germline V lookup: CDR1 SGHNT, CDR2 YENEEA. CDR3 length equals 15 residues. This chain's CDR3 is CASSLVSGLLNEQFF. The CDR3 DNA is TGTGCCAGCAGCTTAGTATCAGGACTGCTCAATGAGCAGTTCTTC.

This clone has a single count. The chain combines TRBV11-3 with TRBJ2-1; D is unresolved. V lost 2 bases, J lost 5 bases, and 10 bases lay in between. CDR3 length: 14 amino acids. Per the germline V gene, CDR1 is SGHNT and CDR2 is YENEEA. The CDR3 DNA reads TGTGCCAGCAGCTTAAACCAAGCAAACAATGAGCAGTTCTTC. Protein product: CASSLNQANNEQFF.

The V and J genes are TRBV25-1 and TRBJ2-7, with TRBD2 as a possible D gene (6 bases). Deletions cut 3 bases from V and 6 bases from J, with 9 bases between. This CDR3 is 12 amino acids long. Germline CDR1 MGHDK, CDR2 SYGVNS. CDR3 loop: CASSELAFEQYF. For the CDR3, the DNA is TGTGCCAGCAGTGAGCTAGCGTTCGAGCAGTACTTC.

This chain links TRBV28 with TRBJ1-4; D call uncertain. The germline gives CDR1 MDHEN, CDR2 SYDVKM. Trimming stripped 5 bases from V and 14 bases from J, with 12 bases between. CDR3 length: 11 residues. CDR3 DNA: TGTGCCAGCAGTCCGGGCGTATCCCTGTTTTTT. Its protein product is CASSPGVSLFF.

The gene calls are TRBV28 and TRBJ1-2; no firm D call. Germline V gene lookup returns CDR1 MDHEN and CDR2 SYDVKM. Trimming took off 2 bases at V and 8 bases at J, with 12 bases between the two ends. The CDR3 covers 13 residues. The DNA of the CDR3 is TGTGCCAGCAGTTTAAGGGCCGCTTTAGGCTACACCTTC. It specifies CASSLRAALGYTF.

The chain combines TRBV7-2 with TRBJ1-5; no clear D gene. Trimming shortened V by 1 base and J by 9 bases, and 7 bases separated the two germline ends. The length of the CDR3 is 12 residues. The germline gives CDR1 SGHTA, CDR2 FQGNSA. For the CDR3, the DNA is TGTGCCAGCAGCTTAGGCGGGCGGCCCCAGCATTTT. Its translation is CASSLGGRPQHF.

The table lists this clone with a count of one. The CDR3 DNA sequence: TGTGCCAGCAGCTTACGAGCCAGGACAGATACGCAGTATTTT. Translating gives CASSLRARTDTQYF. J is TRBJ2-3 and V is TRBV7-2; no definite D call. The germline CDR1 and CDR2 sequences are SGHTA and FQGNSA. V was shortened by 2 bases and J by 3 bases, with 9 bases between the two germline ends. The length of the CDR3 is 14 residues.

The chain links TRBV11-2 to TRBJ2-1, with no clear D. Per the germline V gene, CDR1 is SGHAT and CDR2 is FQNNGV. The CDR3 loop spans 14 amino acids. V was cut by 5 bases and J by 0 bases, with 8 bases left in between. The CDR3 DNA is TGTGCCAGCAGCCCTGGGATCTCCTACAATGAGCAGTTCTTC. Its protein product is CASSPGISYNEQFF. The complete variable domain, with remaining parts taken from reference TRBV11-2 and TRBJ2-1, reads EAGVAQSPRYKIIEKRQSVAFWCNPISGHATLYWYQQILGQGPKLLIQFQNNGVVDDSQLPKDRFSAERLKGVDSTLKIQPAKLEDSAVYLCASSPGISYNEQFFGPGTRLTVL.